Only one count was recorded for the clone carrying this T cell receptor (beta chain). What it recognizes is unknown. Time point specified: sample taken at primary tumor resection. This specimen comes from a study of spatial heterogeneity in lung cancer. General study points: Within tumors, counts of expanded alpha and beta TCRs tracked tumor mutation counts.

TCRdb called the 5' RACE reads again in MiXCR, with one record for every CDR3 protein. The sample shows approximately 5,900 distinct CDR3 sequences, 15% to 20% of them seen only once. There are 14 residues in the CDR3. Germline V CDR1 and CDR2: MNHNY, SVGAGI (reference sequence). Trimming left V 7 bases short and J 5 bases short, with 15 bases between. Specimen: lung tumor tissue, collected at surgery. The chain links TRBV6-6 to TRBJ1-5, with D unresolved. The clonotype comes from a male donor with early-stage non-small cell lung cancer. CDR3 coding DNA: TGTGCCAGCAACCCCAGAGGGTCACATCAGCCCCAGCATTTT. Amino acids: CASNPRGSHQPQHF.